These 30 T cell receptor beta chains were all obtained from the same sample, sequenced in a study of T cell repertoires in cytomegalovirus infection. MiXCR, run by TCRdb on the reads, gives a single entry per CDR3 protein. The sample records around 900,000 distinct CDR3 sequences, under 40% being singletons. These TCRs are of unknown antigen specificity. The input for sequencing was cultured CD8+ T cells from PBMCs, taken from culture after CMV antigen stimulation. Receptor source: a human donor in good health (CMV status not recorded). Some clones in this sample may be carry-over from other donors' samples.

This clonotype was recorded at least ten times. The chain combines TRBV7-2 with TRBJ2-1; D is unclear. Germline values: CDR1 SGHTA, CDR2 FQGNSA. CDR3 length: 16 residues. Deletions cut 1 base from V and 5 bases from J, with 15 bases between. This CDR3 reads CASSLGRVYMNNEQFF. CDR3 DNA sequence: TGTGCCAGCAGCTTAGGGCGAGTGTATATGAACAATGAGCAGTTCTTC.

The chain carries TRBV19 and TRBJ2-2, with no clear D. CDR1 is LNHDA and CDR2 is SQIVND in the germline V gene (reference sequence). The V and J ends lost 3 bases and 10 bases respectively, with 12 bases between them. CDR3 length equals 13 residues. The CDR3 DNA reads TGTGCCAGTAGTATGATTGGGTACCCGGAGCTGTTTTTT. Protein sequence: CASSMIGYPELFF. The whole variable domain, remainder taken from reference TRBV19 and TRBJ2-2, is DGGITQSPKYLFRKEGQNVTLSCEQNLNHDAMYWYRQDPGQGLRLIYYSQIVNDFQKGDIAEGYSVSREKKESFPLTVTSAQKNPTAFYLCASSMIGYPELFFGEGSRLTVL.

This chain joins TRBV20-1 and TRBJ2-2; 8 bases agree with TRBD2. V lost 7 bases, J lost 5 bases, and 6 bases stayed unmatched. Germline V gives CDR1 DFQATT, CDR2 SNEGSKA (reference sequence). This CDR3 contains 13 residues. The CDR3 DNA reads as TGCAGTGTTCCTAGCGGGTCAACCGGGGAGCTGTTTTTT. Amino acids: CSVPSGSTGELFF.

This clonotype was recorded a few times. The chain carries TRBV7-6 and TRBJ1-2; possibly TRBD1 for D (5 bases). This CDR3 has 17 residues. Germline V CDR1 and CDR2: SGHVS, FNYEAQ. Trimming took off 2 bases at V and 0 bases at J, with 16 bases between the two ends. In DNA form, the CDR3 reads TGTGCCAGCAGCTTAAAGGGCGACAGCTCTACTAACTATGGCTACACCTTC. As protein: CASSLKGDSSTNYGYTF.

Many counts were recorded for this clonotype. CDR3 residues: CASSLGPGSGTNEKLFF. CDR3 DNA sequence: TGTGCCAGCAGCTTAGGCCCAGGGAGTGGAACTAATGAAAAACTGTTTTTT. The chain uses TRBV7-9 and TRBJ1-4; D possibly corresponds to TRBD1 (5 bases). In germline, CDR1 is SEHNR, CDR2 FQNEAQ (reference sequence). The CDR3 is 17 residues long. Trimming removed 1 base from V and 1 base from J, with 13 bases in between.

The chain combines TRBV20-1 with TRBJ1-5; D unresolved. This CDR3 region has 14 residues. Trimming pared 1 base from V and 3 bases from J, leaving 10 bases between. CDR1 and CDR2 (germline): DFQATT, SNEGSKA (reference sequence). CDR3 region: CSARGTELNQPQHF. CDR3 coding DNA: TGCAGTGCTAGAGGGACCGAGCTCAATCAGCCCCAGCATTTT.

There are a few counts of this clonotype. The chain combines TRBV7-9 with TRBJ2-5; 9 bases match TRBD1. The germline V gene has CDR1 SEHNR and CDR2 FQNEAQ (reference sequence). After removal of 5 bases from V and 4 bases from J, the junction contained 8 bases not matched to a gene. There are 15 residues in the CDR3. CDR3 nucleotides: TGTGCCAGCAGCAAAACAGGGGGCGATGGAGAGACCCAGTACTTC. It specifies CASSKTGGDGETQYF.

The chain links TRBV6-6 to TRBJ1-4, with 8 bases lining up with TRBD1. Germline assignment: CDR1 MNHNY and CDR2 SVGAGI (reference sequence). Losses at the gene ends were 4 bases for V and 8 bases for J; bases not matched to a gene: 12. This CDR3 has 16 amino acids. DNA of the CDR3: TGTGCCAGCAGTTCACTCTCTGGACAGGGAAGGGAAAAACTGTTTTTT. Translating gives CASSSLSGQGREKLFF.

This chain links TRBV20-1 with TRBJ2-1; 8 bases fit TRBD2. The ends lost 6 bases at V and 9 bases at J; junction bases unmatched: 4. CDR3 length: 11 residues. Germline assignment: CDR1 DFQATT and CDR2 SNEGSKA (reference sequence). CDR3 in amino acids: CSAPLAGEQFF. The CDR3 DNA follows: TGCAGTGCGCCCCTAGCGGGTGAGCAGTTCTTC.

This clonotype was detected only a few times. V is TRBV7-6 and J is TRBJ1-2; the match to TRBD1 covers 9 bases. CDR1 and CDR2 (germline): SGHVS, FNYEAQ. There are 18 residues in the CDR3. Trimming removed 7 bases from V and 3 bases from J; junction bases left unmatched: 18. The CDR3 spells CASTPRERRTGEDYGYTF. The CDR3 DNA follows: TGTGCCAGCACCCCGCGGGAGAGGAGGACAGGGGAGGACTATGGCTACACCTTC. The complete variable domain, with remaining parts taken from reference TRBV7-6 and TRBJ1-2, reads GAGVSQSPRYKVTKRGQDVALRCDPISGHVSLYWYRQALGQGPEFLTYFNYEAQQDKSGLPNDRFSAERPEGSISTLTIQRTEQRDSAMYRCASTPRERRTGEDYGYTFGSGTRLTVV.

The chain joins TRBV6-2 or TRBV6-3 to TRBJ2-2; D is uncertain. The CDR3 sequence is 13 residues long. Trimming removed 7 bases from V and 4 bases from J, with 10 bases in between. The germline CDR1 and CDR2 sequences are MNHEY and SVGEGT. The CDR3 nucleotides read TGTGCCAGCACCCTGCCCCCCACCGGGGAGCTGTTTTTT. Translation gives CASTLPPTGELFF.

This rearrangement joins TRBV20-1 to TRBJ1-3; perhaps TRBD1 as D (6 bases). The CDR3 runs to 15 residues. In germline, CDR1 is DFQATT, CDR2 SNEGSKA (reference sequence). V was clipped by 4 bases and J by 4 bases, with 17 bases between them. The chain's CDR3 is CSATTQGHDGNTIYF. CDR3 nucleotide sequence: TGCAGTGCTACCACCCAGGGACACGACGGAAACACCATATATTTT.

The V and J genes are TRBV25-1 and TRBJ1-2; 9 bases are shared with TRBD1. Per germline, CDR1 MGHDK and CDR2 SYGVNS. CDR3 length equals 15 residues. Trimming cost V 1 base and J 7 bases; bases outside gene matches: 7. CDR3 bases: TGTGCCAGCAGTGAATTCGGGGACAGGGTGTCTGGCTACACCTTC. This sequence encodes CASSEFGDRVSGYTF.

CDR3: CAAGGNGYTF. The CDR3 region has the DNA TGTGCTGCAGGGGGCAATGGCTACACCTTC. The genes are TRBV10-3 and TRBJ1-2; 8 positions match TRBD1. Germline V gene data show CDR1 as ENHRY and CDR2 as SYGVKD. CDR3 size: 10 residues.

This clonotype was seen at least ten times. This sequence joins TRBV6-1 and TRBJ2-1; 7 positions match TRBD1. Germline V gene lookup returns CDR1 MNHNS and CDR2 SASEGT. The CDR3 length is 13 residues. The junction had 6 bases not matched to a gene; V was cut back by 7 bases and J by 6 bases. In nucleotides, the CDR3 is TGTGCCAGCACCCTCTCAGGGGGCAATGAGCAGTTCTTC. Translated, it gives CASTLSGGNEQFF.

This chain links TRBV5-5 with TRBJ2-7; 8 bases agree with TRBD1. J gave up 0 bases and V 0 bases, and 8 bases lay outside the gene matches. The length of the CDR3 is 17 residues. In germline, CDR1 is SGHKS, CDR2 YYEKEE (reference sequence). DNA for the CDR3: TGTGCCAGCAGCTTGGCCGGTGGACAGGGACTCTCCTACGAGCAGTACTTC. It translates to CASSLAGGQGLSYEQYF.

The chain carries TRBV27 and TRBJ1-2; 11 nucleotides match TRBD1. V gave up 5 bases and J gave up 4 bases; unmatched junction bases: 6. The CDR3 has 15 amino acids. Germline loops: CDR1 MNHEY, CDR2 SMNVEV (reference sequence). The CDR3 spells CASSVGTGGGYGYTF. The CDR3 DNA is TGTGCCAGCAGTGTCGGGACAGGGGGGGGCTATGGCTACACCTTC.

This clonotype was counted between two and nine times. The chain links TRBV4-1 to TRBJ2-3, with no clear D. CDR3 length equals 15 residues. Germline CDR1 reads MGHRA; CDR2 reads YSYEKL. Trimming removed 5 bases at V and 0 bases at J, with 12 bases between. The CDR3 loop reads CASSSYLRSTDTQYF. As DNA, the CDR3 is TGCGCCAGCAGCTCCTACCTGAGAAGCACAGATACGCAGTATTTT.

V is TRBV29-1 and J is TRBJ2-5; TRBD2 is a possible D gene (7 bases). Germline V lookup: CDR1 SQVTM, CDR2 ANQGSEA. The CDR3 sequence is 15 residues long. V lost 6 bases and J 5 bases, leaving 22 bases between the germline ends. The CDR3 DNA reads as TGCAGCGTCCCAACCTGGTCGGGGGGCGGTGAGACCCAGTACTTC. Protein sequence: CSVPTWSGGGETQYF.

The sample holds a few counts of this clonotype. This chain joins TRBV27 and TRBJ2-1; D is perhaps TRBD1 (6 bases). The CDR3 loop spans 15 amino acids. Looked up from germline, CDR1 is MNHEY and CDR2 is SMNVEV (reference sequence). With 2 bases removed from V and 7 bases from J, the gap between germline ends came to 15 bases. CDR3 DNA sequence: TGTGCCAGCAGTTTAGGGCAGGGGAACGTGAATGAGCAGTTCTTC. Protein: CASSLGQGNVNEQFF.

This chain joins TRBV10-3 and TRBJ2-7; D is perhaps TRBD1 (5 bases). Germline lookup yields CDR1 ENHRY and CDR2 SYGVKD. This CDR3 is built from 14 residues. Trimming left V 11 bases short and J 0 bases short, with 17 bases between. The CDR3 region is CAFTLYRSSYEQYF. DNA of the CDR3: TGTGCCTTTACCCTGTACAGGAGCTCCTACGAGCAGTACTTC.

The chain combines TRBV15 with TRBJ1-5; D not resolved. The germline gives CDR1 LNHNV, CDR2 YYDKDF (reference sequence). Trimming took off 1 base at V and 6 bases at J, with 13 bases between the two ends. The CDR3 extends over 15 amino acids. The CDR3 region is CATSRARAMGQPQHF. The CDR3 bases are TGTGCCACCAGCAGAGCTAGGGCCATGGGTCAGCCCCAGCATTTT.

The rearrangement uses TRBV7-9 and TRBJ1-1, with TRBD1 as a possible D gene (5 bases). The CDR3 runs to 13 residues. V was clipped by 9 bases and J by 7 bases, with 18 bases between them. CDR1 SEHNR and CDR2 FQNEAQ come from the germline V gene (reference sequence). The CDR3 protein is CASLPEPGNEAFF. The CDR3 DNA reads TGTGCCAGTCTCCCTGAGCCAGGGAATGAAGCTTTCTTT.

This clonotype has a count of ten or more. The chain has TRBV6-2 or TRBV6-3 and TRBJ2-7, with D hard to call. Trimming removed 0 bases from V and 7 bases from J, with 22 bases in between. CDR3 length: 17 residues. Germline CDR1 and CDR2: MNHEY and SVGEGT. CDR3 in DNA: TGTGCCAGCAGTTACTCGATTAGAACTCAAGAGGATCGGGAGCAGTACGTC. Translated: CASSYSIRTQEDREQYV.

The V gene is TRBV7-9, the J gene TRBJ1-1; perhaps TRBD1 as D (5 bases). Trimming removed 3 bases from V and 1 base from J, with 9 bases in between. This CDR3 is built from 14 residues. Germline V gives CDR1 SEHNR, CDR2 FQNEAQ (reference sequence). The CDR3 DNA sequence: TGTGCCAGCAGCTTGCAAAGGGGGAACACTGAAGCTTTCTTT. It specifies CASSLQRGNTEAFF.

V is TRBV5-6 and J is TRBJ1-1; D gene uncertain. V shed 7 bases and J shed 4 bases, with 11 bases lying between them. The CDR3 contains 12 residues. In germline, CDR1 is SGHDT, CDR2 YYEEEE. The CDR3 sequence is CASERAATEAFF. CDR3 coding DNA: TGTGCCAGCGAAAGGGCAGCCACTGAAGCTTTCTTT.

The J gene is TRBJ2-1, the V gene TRBV6-6; 9 nucleotides agree with TRBD2. V was clipped by 5 bases and J by 2 bases; unmatched bases: 10. CDR3 length equals 17 residues. Germline V gene data show CDR1 as MNHNY and CDR2 as SVGAGI (reference sequence). The CDR3 loop reads CASSPPRGGLTYNEQFF. The CDR3 DNA sequence: TGTGCCAGCAGTCCACCGCGGGGGGGCCTCACCTACAATGAGCAGTTCTTC.

The chain combines TRBV19 with TRBJ1-4; TRBD1 matches 9 bases. The V gene's germline CDR1 is LNHDA and CDR2 SQIVND (reference sequence). After removal of 5 bases from V and 8 bases from J, the junction contained 6 bases not matched to a gene. CDR3 length equals 14 residues. CDR3 region: CASSSDRGFEKLFF. As DNA, the CDR3 is TGTGCCAGTAGTTCGGACAGGGGATTCGAAAAACTGTTTTTT.

Concerning this clonotype itself: A read error is possible here, since a much larger clone lies one base away. The chain combines TRBV6-6 with TRBJ2-1; D gene uncertain. The germline CDR1 and CDR2 sequences are MNHNY and SVGAGI (reference sequence). The CDR3 sequence is 15 residues long. The CDR3 sequence: CVSRFWPTYYNEQFF. The CDR3, as DNA: TGTGTCAGCAGGTTTTGGCCTACATATTACAATGAGCAGTTCTTC.

Remarks on this clonotype: One junction end does not reproduce the germline sequence, and a read error may be involved. V usage is TRBV12-3 or TRBV12-4 and J usage is TRBJ1-2; TRBD1 agrees at 8 bases. The CDR3 extends over 15 amino acids. The CDR3 coding sequence is TGTGCCAACAGTTCCAACTCAGGGGGCAGCTATGGCTACACCTTC. Translating it yields CANSSNSGGSYGYTF.